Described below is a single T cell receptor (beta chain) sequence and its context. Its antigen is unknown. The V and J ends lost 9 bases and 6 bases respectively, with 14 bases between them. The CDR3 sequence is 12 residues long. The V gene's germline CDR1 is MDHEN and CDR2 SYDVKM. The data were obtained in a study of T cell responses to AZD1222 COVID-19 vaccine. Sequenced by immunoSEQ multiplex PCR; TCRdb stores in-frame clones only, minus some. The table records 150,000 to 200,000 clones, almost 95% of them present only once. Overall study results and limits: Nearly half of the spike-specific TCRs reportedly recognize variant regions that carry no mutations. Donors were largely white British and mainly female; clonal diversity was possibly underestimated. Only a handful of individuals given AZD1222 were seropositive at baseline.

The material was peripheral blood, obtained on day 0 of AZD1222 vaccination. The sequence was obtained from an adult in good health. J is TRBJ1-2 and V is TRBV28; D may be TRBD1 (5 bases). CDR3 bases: TGTGCCAGTCAGCAGGGTCTGGATGGCTACACCTTC. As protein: CASQQGLDGYTF.